The TCR beta chain described here comes from a study of spatial heterogeneity in lung cancer. V shed 4 bases and J shed 0 bases, with 7 bases lying between them. CDR3 length: 14 residues. Germline V gene sequence: CDR1 LGHDT, CDR2 YNNKEL (reference sequence). TCRdb ran MiXCR on the 5' RACE reads and lists one entry per CDR3 protein. Found here are about 85,000 distinct CDR3 sequences, approximately 20% of them singletons; the top ten hold about 6.8%. In this sample, this clonotype turned up a few times. Time point reported: sample taken at primary tumor resection. The sequenced material consisted of unsorted whole RNA from tumor, nontumor lung or frozen PBMC.

The material sequenced was PBMCs, taken at surgery. V gene TRBV3-1 combines with J gene TRBJ1-3; D uncertain. The clonotype comes from a male donor with early-stage non-small cell lung cancer. The CDR3 loop is CASSPLLSGNTIYF. As DNA, the CDR3 is TGTGCCAGCAGCCCCTTACTCTCTGGAAACACCATATATTTT.